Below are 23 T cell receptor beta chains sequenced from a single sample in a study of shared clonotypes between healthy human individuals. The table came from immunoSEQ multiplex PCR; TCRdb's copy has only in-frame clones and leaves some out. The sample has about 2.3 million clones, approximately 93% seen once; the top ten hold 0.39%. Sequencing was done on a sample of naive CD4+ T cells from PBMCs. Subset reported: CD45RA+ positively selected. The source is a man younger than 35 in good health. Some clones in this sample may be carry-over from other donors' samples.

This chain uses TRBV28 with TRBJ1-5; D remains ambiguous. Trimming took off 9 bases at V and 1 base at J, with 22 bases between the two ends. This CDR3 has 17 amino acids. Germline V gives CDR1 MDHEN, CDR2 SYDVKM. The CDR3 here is CASGPRWLGGSNQPQHF. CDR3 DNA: TGTGCCAGTGGACCTAGGTGGTTAGGCGGGAGCAATCAGCCCCAGCATTTT.

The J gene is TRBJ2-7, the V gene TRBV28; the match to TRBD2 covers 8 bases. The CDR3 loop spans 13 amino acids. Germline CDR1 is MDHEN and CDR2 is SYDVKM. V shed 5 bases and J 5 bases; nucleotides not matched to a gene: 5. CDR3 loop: CASSPPGRDEQYF. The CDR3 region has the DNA TGTGCCAGCAGTCCACCCGGGAGGGACGAGCAGTACTTC.

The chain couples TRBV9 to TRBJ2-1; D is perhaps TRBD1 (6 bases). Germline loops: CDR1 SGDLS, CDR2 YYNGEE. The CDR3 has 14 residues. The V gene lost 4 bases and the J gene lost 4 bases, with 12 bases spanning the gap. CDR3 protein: CASSLGQPYNEQFF. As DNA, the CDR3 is TGTGCCAGCAGCTTAGGACAGCCGTACAATGAGCAGTTCTTC.

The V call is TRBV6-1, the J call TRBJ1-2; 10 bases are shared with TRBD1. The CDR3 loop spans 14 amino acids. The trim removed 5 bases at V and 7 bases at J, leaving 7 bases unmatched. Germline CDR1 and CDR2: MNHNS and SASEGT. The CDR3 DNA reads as TGTGCCAGCAGTTCTCGACAGGGGGCGGGTGGCTACACCTTC. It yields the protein CASSSRQGAGGYTF.

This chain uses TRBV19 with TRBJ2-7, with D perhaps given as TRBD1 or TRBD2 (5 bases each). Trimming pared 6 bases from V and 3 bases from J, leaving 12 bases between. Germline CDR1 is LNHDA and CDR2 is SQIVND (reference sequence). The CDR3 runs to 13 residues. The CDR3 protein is CASRSGTDYEQYF. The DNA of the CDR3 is TGTGCCAGTAGGTCCGGGACGGACTACGAGCAGTACTTC.

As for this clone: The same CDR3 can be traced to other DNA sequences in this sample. CDR3 in DNA: TGTGCCAGCAGCTTAGGGTCCTACGAGCAGTACTTC. This sequence encodes CASSLGSYEQYF. The chain links TRBV7-8 to TRBJ2-7; D not certain. Between the trimmed V and J ends, which lost 1 base and 1 base, there was a span of 2 bases. The CDR3 sequence is 12 residues long. Germline CDR1 is SGHVS and CDR2 is FQNEAQ.

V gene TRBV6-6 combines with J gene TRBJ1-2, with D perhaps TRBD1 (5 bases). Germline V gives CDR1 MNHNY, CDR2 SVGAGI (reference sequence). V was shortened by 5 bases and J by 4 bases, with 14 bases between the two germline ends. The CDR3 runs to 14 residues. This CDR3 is CASSNRDGVYGYTF. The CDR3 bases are TGTGCCAGCAGTAACCGGGACGGCGTCTATGGCTACACCTTC.

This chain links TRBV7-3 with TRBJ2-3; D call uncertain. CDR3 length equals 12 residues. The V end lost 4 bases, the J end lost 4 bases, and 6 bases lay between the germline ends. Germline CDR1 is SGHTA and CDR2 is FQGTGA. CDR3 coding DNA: TGTGCCAGCAGCTCCGAGGCAGATACGCAGTATTTT. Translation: CASSSEADTQYF.

In DNA form, the CDR3 reads TGTGCTAGTGAACTATCAGGGGGTGCAGGAGGCTACACCTTC. This sequence encodes CASELSGGAGGYTF. This chain joins TRBV12-5 and TRBJ1-2; 7 nucleotides match TRBD1. The trim removed 7 bases at V and 8 bases at J, leaving 13 bases unmatched. The CDR3 runs to 14 residues. CDR1 is LGHNT, CDR2 FRNRAP, per germline.

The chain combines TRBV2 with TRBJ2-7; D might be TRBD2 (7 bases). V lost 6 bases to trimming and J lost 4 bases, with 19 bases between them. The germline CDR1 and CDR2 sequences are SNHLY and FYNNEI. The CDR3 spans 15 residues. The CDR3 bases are TGTGCCAGCAGGGCCGGGGGGCTAGCACTTTACGAGCAGTACTTC. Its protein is CASRAGGLALYEQYF.

Here the CDR3 reads CASSVRTGAGEQYF. CDR3 sequence (DNA): TGTGCCAGCAGCGTACGGACAGGGGCGGGAGAGCAGTACTTC. V gene TRBV7-7 combines with J gene TRBJ2-7; 9 bases map to TRBD1. From germline, CDR1 is SSHAT and CDR2 FNYEAQ (reference sequence). The CDR3 loop spans 14 amino acids. V lost 5 bases and J lost 7; bases outside the gene matches: 9.

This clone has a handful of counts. The CDR3 loop is CASSLRQASNEAFF. The CDR3 coding sequence is TGTGCCAGCAGCTTAAGGCAGGCGTCTAATGAAGCTTTCTTT. This chain uses TRBV13 with TRBJ1-1; D is unclear. Germline assignment: CDR1 PRHDT and CDR2 FYEKMQ (reference sequence). Trimming left V 2 bases short and J 7 bases short, with 14 bases between. The CDR3 contains 14 residues.

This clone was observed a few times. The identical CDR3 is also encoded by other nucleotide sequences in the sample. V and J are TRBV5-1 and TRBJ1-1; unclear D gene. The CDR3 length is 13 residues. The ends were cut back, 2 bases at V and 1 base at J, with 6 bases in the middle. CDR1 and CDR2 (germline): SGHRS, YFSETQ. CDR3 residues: CASSFGQNTEAFF. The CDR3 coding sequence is TGCGCCAGCAGCTTTGGCCAGAACACTGAAGCTTTCTTT. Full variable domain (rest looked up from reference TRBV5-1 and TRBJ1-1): KAGVTQTPRYLIKTRGQQVTLSCSPISGHRSVSWYQQTPGQGLQFLFEYFSETQRNKGNFPGRFSGRQFSNSRSEMNVSTLELGDSALYLCASSFGQNTEAFFGQGTRLTVV.

CDR3 residues: CASSGGDSNEKLFF. The DNA of the CDR3 is TGCGCCAGCAGCGGGGGGGACAGCAACGAAAAACTGTTTTTT. The chain recombines TRBV5-1 with TRBJ1-4; 7 bases align to TRBD1. V was pared by 4 bases and J by 8 bases, with 8 bases of the junction left unmatched. Germline values: CDR1 SGHRS, CDR2 YFSETQ. This CDR3 has 14 amino acids.

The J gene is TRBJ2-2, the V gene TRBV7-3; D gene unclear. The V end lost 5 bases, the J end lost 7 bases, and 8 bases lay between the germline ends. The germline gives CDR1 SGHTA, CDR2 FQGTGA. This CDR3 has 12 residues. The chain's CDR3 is CASSGPDGELFF. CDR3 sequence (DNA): TGTGCCAGCAGCGGCCCAGACGGGGAGCTGTTTTTT.

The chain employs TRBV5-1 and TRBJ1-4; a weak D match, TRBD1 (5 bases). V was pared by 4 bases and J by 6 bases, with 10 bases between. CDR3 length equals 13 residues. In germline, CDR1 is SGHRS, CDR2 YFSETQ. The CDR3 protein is CASSAGRDEKLFF. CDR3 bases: TGCGCCAGCAGCGCGGGGCGGGATGAAAAACTGTTTTTT.

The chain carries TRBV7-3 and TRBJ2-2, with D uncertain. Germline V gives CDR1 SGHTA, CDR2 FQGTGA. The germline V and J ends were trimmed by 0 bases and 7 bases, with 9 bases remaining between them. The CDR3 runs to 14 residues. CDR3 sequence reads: CASSLTPLSGELFF. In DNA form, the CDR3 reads TGTGCCAGCAGCTTAACTCCGCTCAGCGGGGAGCTGTTTTTT.

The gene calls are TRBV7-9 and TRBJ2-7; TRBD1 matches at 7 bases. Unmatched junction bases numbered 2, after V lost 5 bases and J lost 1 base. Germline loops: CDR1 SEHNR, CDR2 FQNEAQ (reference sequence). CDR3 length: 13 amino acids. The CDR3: CASSGTESYEQYF. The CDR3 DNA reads TGTGCCAGCAGCGGGACAGAATCCTACGAGCAGTACTTC.

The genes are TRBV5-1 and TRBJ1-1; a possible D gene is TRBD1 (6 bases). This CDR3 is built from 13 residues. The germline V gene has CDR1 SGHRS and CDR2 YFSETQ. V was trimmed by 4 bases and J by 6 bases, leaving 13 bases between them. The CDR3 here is CASSTNRVSEAFF. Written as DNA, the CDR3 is TGCGCCAGCAGCACCAACAGGGTCTCTGAAGCTTTCTTT.

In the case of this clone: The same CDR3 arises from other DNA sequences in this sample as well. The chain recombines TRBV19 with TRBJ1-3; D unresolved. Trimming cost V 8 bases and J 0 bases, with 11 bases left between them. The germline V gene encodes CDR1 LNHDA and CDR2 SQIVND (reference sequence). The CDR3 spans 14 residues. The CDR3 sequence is CASSTGSSGNTIYF. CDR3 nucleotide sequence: TGTGCCAGTTCGACCGGGAGCTCTGGAAACACCATATATTTT. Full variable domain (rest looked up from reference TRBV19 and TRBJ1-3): DGGITQSPKYLFRKEGQNVTLSCEQNLNHDAMYWYRQDPGQGLRLIYYSQIVNDFQKGDIAEGYSVSREKKESFPLTVTSAQKNPTAFYLCASSTGSSGNTIYFGEGSWLTVV.

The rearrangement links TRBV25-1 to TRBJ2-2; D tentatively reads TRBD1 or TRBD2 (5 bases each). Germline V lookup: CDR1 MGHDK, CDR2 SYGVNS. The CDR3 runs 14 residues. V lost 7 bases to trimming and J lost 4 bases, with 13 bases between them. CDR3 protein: CASTRAGSTGELFF. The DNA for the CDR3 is TGTGCCAGCACGCGGGCAGGGAGCACCGGGGAGCTGTTTTTT. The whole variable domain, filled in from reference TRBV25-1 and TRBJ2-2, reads EADIYQTPRYLVIGTGKKITLECSQTMGHDKMYWYQQDPGMELHLIHYSYGVNSTEKGDLSSESTVSRIRTEHFPLTLESARPSHTSQYLCASTRAGSTGELFFGEGSRLTVL.

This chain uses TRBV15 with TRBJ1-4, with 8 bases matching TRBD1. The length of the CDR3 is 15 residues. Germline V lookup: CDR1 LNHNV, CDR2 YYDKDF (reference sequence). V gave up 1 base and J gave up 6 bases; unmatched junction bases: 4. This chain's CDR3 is CATSRGQGSDEKLFF. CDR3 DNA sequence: TGTGCCACCAGCAGAGGACAGGGGTCGGATGAAAAACTGTTTTTT. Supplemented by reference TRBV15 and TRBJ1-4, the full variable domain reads DAMVIQNPRYQVTQFGKPVTLSCSQTLNHNVMYWYQQKSSQAPKLLFHYYDKDFNNEADTPDNFQSRRPNTSFCFLDIRSPGLGDTAMYLCATSRGQGSDEKLFFGSGTQLSVL.

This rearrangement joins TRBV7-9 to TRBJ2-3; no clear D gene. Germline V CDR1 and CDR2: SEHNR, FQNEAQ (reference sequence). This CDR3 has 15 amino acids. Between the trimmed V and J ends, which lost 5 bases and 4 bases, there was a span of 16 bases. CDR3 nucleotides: TGTGCCAGCAGCCCAGGATCCGCTTCTTCAGATACGCAGTATTTT. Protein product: CASSPGSASSDTQYF.